Sequencing of this T cell receptor (beta chain) was carried out in a study of blood T cell repertoires in COVID-19. Study details: COVID-19 samples from acute and convalescent phases originated in the United States, Italy and Spain. Sources were T cells, B-cell-depleted T cells, or PBMCs; the material itself was cDNA or gDNA.

The CDR3 has 15 residues. Germline values: CDR1 MDHEN, CDR2 SYDVKM. Between the trimmed V and J ends, which lost 3 bases and 1 base, there was a span of 12 bases. Original analysis: Estimated nucleated cell counts came from reference gene primer amplification. Here immunoSEQ multiplex PCR was the method, and the copy in TCRdb shows in-frame clones only, minus some. V, J and clone size are taken as reported in that table, and D and trimming were inferred from the DNA itself. The sample includes fewer than 90,000 clones, approximately 91% seen only once; the top ten take 5.5% to 7.5%. The TCR was taken from a man between 65 and 85 years old with acute or convalescent COVID-19. The chain is built from TRBV28 and TRBJ1-2; a weak D match, TRBD1 (6 bases). Sequenced input: peripheral blood. CDR3 loop: CASSLAPQGNYGYTF. CDR3 nucleotide sequence: TGTGCCAGCAGTTTGGCCCCACAGGGTAACTATGGCTACACCTTC.